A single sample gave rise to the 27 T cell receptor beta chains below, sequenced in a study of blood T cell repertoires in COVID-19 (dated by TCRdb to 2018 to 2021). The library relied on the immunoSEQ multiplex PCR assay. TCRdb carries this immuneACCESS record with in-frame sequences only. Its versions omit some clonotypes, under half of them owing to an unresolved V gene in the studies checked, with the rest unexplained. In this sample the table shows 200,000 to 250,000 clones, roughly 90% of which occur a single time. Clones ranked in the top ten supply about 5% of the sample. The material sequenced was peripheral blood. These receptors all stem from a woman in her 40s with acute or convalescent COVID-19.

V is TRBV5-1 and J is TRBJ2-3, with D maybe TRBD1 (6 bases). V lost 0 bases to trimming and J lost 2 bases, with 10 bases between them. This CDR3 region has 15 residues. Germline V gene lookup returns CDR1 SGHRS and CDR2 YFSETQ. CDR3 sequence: CASSLDGQHTDTQYF. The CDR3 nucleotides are TGCGCCAGCAGCTTGGACGGACAGCACACAGATACGCAGTATTTT.

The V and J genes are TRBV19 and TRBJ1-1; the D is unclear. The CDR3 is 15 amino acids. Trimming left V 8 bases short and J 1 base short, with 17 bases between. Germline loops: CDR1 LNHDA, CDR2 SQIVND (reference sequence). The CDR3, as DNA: TGTGCCAGTTGGGAGCGGAATCGGCAGAACACTGAAGCTTTCTTT. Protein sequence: CASWERNRQNTEAFF.

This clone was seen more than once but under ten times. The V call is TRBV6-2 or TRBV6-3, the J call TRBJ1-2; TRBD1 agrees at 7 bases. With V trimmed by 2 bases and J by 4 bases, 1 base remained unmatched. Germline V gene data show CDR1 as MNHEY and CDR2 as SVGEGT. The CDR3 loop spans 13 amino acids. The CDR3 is CASSYRDSYGYTF. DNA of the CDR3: TGTGCCAGCAGTTACAGGGACAGCTATGGCTACACCTTC.

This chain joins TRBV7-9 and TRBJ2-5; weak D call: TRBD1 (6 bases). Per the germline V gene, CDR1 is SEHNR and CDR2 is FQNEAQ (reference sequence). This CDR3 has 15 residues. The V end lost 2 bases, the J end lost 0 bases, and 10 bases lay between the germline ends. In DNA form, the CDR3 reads TGTGCCAGCAGCTTAACCAGGGGACACCAAGAGACCCAGTACTTC. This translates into CASSLTRGHQETQYF.

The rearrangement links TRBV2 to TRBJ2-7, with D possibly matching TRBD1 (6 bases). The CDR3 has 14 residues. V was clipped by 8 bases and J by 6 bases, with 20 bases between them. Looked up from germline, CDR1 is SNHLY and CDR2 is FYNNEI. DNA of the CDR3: TGTGCCAGCCTGCCCCCGCAGGGGATGGGCGAGCAGTACGTC. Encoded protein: CASLPPQGMGEQYV.

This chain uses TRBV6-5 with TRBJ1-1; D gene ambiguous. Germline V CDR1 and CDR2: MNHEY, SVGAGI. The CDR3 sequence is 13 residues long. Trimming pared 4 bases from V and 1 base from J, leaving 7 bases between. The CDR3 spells CASSLKRNTEAFF. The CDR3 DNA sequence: TGTGCCAGCAGTTTAAAGAGGAACACTGAAGCTTTCTTT.

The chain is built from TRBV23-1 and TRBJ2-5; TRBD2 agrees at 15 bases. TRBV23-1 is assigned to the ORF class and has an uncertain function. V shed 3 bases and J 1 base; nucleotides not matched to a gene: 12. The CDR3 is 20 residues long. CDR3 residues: CASSQAPGLAGGYLQETQYF. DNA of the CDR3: TGCGCCAGCAGTCAGGCACCGGGACTAGCGGGGGGTTACCTCCAAGAGACCCAGTACTTC.

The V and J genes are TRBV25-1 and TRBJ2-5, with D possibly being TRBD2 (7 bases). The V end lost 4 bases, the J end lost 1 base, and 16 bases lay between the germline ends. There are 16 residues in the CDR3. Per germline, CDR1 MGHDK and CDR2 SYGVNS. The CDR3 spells CASSGLGAGAQETQYF. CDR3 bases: TGTGCCAGCAGTGGGCTGGGGGCGGGGGCCCAAGAGACCCAGTACTTC.

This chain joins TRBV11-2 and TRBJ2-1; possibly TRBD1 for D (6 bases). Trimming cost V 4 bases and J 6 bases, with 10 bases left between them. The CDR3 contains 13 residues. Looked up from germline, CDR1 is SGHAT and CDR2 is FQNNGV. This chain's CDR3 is CASSSRGINEQFF. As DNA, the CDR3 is TGTGCCAGCAGCTCGAGGGGGATCAATGAGCAGTTCTTC.

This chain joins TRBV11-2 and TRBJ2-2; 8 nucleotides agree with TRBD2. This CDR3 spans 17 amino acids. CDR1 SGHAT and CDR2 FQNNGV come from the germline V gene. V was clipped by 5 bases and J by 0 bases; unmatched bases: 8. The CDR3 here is CASSPNGGGTNTGELFF. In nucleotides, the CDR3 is TGTGCCAGCAGCCCCAACGGGGGGGGGACGAACACCGGGGAGCTGTTTTTT.

CDR3 bases: TGTGCCAGCAGCTTGAGTTTCCGGGGGGGGCCGTACAATGAGCAGTTCTTC. It translates to CASSLSFRGGPYNEQFF. The J gene is TRBJ2-1, the V gene TRBV5-4, with TRBD2 matching over 8 bases. The V segment lost 1 base and the J segment 4 bases; nucleotides outside the gene matches: 10. Looked up from germline, CDR1 is SGHNT and CDR2 is YYREEE (reference sequence). This CDR3 has 17 residues. The full variable domain, with the rest looked up from reference TRBV5-4 and TRBJ2-1, is ETGVTQSPTHLIKTRGQQVTLRCSSQSGHNTVSWYQQALGQGPQFIFQYYREEENGRGNFPPRFSGLQFPNYSSELNVNALELDDSALYLCASSLSFRGGPYNEQFFGPGTRLTVL.

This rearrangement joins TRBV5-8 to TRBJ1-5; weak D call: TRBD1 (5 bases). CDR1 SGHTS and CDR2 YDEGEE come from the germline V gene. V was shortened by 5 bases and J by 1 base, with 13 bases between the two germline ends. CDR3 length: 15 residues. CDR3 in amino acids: CASRFREGSNQPQHF. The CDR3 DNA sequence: TGTGCCAGCAGATTCAGGGAAGGAAGCAATCAGCCCCAGCATTTT.

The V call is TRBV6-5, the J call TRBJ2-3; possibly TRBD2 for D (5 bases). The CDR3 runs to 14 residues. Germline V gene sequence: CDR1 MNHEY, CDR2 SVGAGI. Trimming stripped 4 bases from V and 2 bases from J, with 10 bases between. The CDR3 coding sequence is TGTGCCAGCAGTTCACGGGGTACCACAGATACGCAGTATTTT. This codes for CASSSRGTTDTQYF.

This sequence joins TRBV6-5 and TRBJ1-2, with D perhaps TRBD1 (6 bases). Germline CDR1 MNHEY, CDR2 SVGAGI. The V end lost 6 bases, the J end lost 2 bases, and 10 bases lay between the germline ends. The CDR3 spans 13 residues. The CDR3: CASSLQGNYGYTF. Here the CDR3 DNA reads TGTGCCAGCAGCCTTCAGGGGAACTATGGCTACACCTTC.

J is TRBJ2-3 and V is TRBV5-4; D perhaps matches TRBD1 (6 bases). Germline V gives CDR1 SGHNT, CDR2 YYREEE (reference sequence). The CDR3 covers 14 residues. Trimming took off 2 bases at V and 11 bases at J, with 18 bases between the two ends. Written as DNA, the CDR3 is TGTGCCAGCAGCTTTGAAACTTTCCTAGGGGGGCAGTATTTT. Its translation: CASSFETFLGGQYF.

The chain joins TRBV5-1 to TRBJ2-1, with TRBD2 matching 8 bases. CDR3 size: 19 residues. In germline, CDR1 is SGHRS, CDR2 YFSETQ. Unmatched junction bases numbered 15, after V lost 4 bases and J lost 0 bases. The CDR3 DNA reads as TGCGCCAGCAGCCCTGTGGCGGGGGGATGGGGTGGCTCCTACAATGAGCAGTTCTTC. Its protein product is CASSPVAGGWGGSYNEQFF.

CDR3 bases: TGTGCCAGCAGTGATTTACCCCGGAACAGGGCAGATACGCATGGCTACACCTTC. This encodes CASSDLPRNRADTHGYTF. The chain employs TRBV25-1 and TRBJ1-2; TRBD1 is a possible D gene (6 bases). The length of the CDR3 is 18 residues. CDR1 and CDR2 (germline): MGHDK, SYGVNS. V gave up 3 bases and J gave up 6 bases, with 26 bases separating them.

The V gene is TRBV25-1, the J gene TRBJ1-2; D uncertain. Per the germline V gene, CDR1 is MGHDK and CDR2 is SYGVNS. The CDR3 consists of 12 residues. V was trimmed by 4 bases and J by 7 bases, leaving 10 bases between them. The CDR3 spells CASSGSRGGYTF. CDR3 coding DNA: TGTGCCAGCAGTGGTTCTAGAGGTGGCTACACCTTC.

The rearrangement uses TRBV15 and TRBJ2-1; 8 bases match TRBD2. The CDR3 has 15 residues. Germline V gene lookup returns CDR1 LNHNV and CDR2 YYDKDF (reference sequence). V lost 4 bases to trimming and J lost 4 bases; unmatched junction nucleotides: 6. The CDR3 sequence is CATSTGLAEYNEQFF. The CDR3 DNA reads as TGTGCCACCAGCACTGGACTAGCAGAATACAATGAGCAGTTCTTC.

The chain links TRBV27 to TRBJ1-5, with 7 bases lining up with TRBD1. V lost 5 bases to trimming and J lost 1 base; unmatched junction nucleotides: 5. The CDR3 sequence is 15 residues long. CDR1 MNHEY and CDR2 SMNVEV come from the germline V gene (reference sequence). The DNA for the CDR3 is TGTGCCAGCAGTCCGACAGGGTCAAGCAATCAGCCCCAGCATTTT. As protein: CASSPTGSSNQPQHF.

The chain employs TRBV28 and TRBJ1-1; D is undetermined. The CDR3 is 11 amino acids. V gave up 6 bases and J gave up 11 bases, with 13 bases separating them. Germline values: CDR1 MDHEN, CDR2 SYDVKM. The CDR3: CASSPSMHAFF. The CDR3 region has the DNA TGTGCCAGCAGCCCTAGTATGCACGCTTTCTTT.

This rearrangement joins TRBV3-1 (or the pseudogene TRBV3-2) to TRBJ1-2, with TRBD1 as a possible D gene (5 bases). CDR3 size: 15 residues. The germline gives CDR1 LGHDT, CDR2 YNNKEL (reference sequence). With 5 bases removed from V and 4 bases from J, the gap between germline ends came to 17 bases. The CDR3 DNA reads TGTGCCAGCAGCAAAACGGGGGGGTTCAGCTATGGCTACACCTTC. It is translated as CASSKTGGFSYGYTF.

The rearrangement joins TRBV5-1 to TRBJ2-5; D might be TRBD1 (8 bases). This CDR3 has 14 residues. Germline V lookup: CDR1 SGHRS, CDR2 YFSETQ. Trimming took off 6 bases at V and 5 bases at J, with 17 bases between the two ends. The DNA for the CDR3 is TGCGCCAGCAACAGGGGGGGGGCCGGGGAGACCCAGTACTTC. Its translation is CASNRGGAGETQYF.

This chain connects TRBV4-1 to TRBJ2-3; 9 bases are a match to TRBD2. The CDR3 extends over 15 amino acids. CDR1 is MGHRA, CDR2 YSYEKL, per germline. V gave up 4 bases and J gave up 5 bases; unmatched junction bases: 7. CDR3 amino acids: CASSLVRGGRDTQYF. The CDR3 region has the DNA TGCGCCAGCAGCCTTGTGCGGGGGGGCAGAGATACGCAGTATTTT.

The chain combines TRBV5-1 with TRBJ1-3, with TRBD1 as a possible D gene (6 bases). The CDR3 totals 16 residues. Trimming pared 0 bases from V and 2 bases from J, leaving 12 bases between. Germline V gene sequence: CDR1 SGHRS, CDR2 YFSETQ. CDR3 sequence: CASSLAGESTGNTIYF. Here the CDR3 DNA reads TGCGCCAGCAGCTTGGCAGGGGAATCTACTGGAAACACCATATATTTT.

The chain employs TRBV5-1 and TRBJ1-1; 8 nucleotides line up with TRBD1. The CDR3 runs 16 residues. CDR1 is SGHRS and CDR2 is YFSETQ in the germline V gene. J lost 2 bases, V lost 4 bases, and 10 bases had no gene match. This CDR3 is CASSTGTGGSNTEAFF. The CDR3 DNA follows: TGCGCCAGCAGCACGGGGACAGGAGGAAGTAACACTGAAGCTTTCTTT.

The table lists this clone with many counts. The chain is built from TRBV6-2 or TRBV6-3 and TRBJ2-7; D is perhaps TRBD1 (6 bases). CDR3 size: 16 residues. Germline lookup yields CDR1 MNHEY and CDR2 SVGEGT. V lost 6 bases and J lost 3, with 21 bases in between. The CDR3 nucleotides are TGTGCCAGCAGCGAGCAGGGGCACGGGGCCTTCTACGAGCAGTACGTC. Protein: CASSEQGHGAFYEQYV.